A selection of T cell receptor beta chains follows, all from one sample in a study of T cells in Graves' hyperthyroidism and ophthalmopathy. TCRdb used MiXCR to reprocess the multiplex PCR reads, holding one entry per CDR3 protein. The sample records roughly 500,000 distinct CDR3 sequences, under 25% being singletons. The sequenced sample consisted of blood. All receptors come from a woman in her sixties or seventies with Graves' ophthalmopathy. Each CDR3 is given with its conserved first and last residue. D genes are given only for firm matches. Clone size is shown for a subset of rows, as once, few, many or a class of expanded clone.

J	V	D	size	CDR3	DNA
TRBJ1-6	TRBV7-2	.	.	CASRPGQFSNSPLHF	TGTGCCAGCAGGCCTGGACAGTTTTCTAATTCACCCCTCCACTTT
TRBJ2-3	TRBV19	TRBD1	once	CASSIDRTGRDTQYF	TGTGCCAGTAGTATAGATAGGACAGGGAGAGATACGCAGTATTTT
TRBJ1-1	TRBV7-8	.	few	CASSSRVRADTEAFF	TGTGCCAGCAGCTCCCGGGTTCGGGCGGACACTGAAGCTTTCTTT
TRBJ2-5	TRBV12-3/TRBV12-4	.	.	CASSLVAGVGTQYF	TGTGCCAGCAGTTTAGTGGCAGGTGTAGGGACCCAGTACTTC
TRBJ1-1	TRBV6-1	TRBD1	many	CASIRDRVNTEAFF	TGTGCCAGCATTAGGGACAGGGTGAACACTGAAGCTTTCTTT
TRBJ2-1	TRBV2	TRBD2	few	CASSVRLSLAGDRGEQFF	TGTGCCAGCAGTGTTAGGTTGAGTTTGGCGGGAGATAGGGGTGAGCAGTTCTTC
TRBJ2-3	TRBV6-6	TRBD2	.	CASSYTGTSGIDTQYF	TGTGCCAGCAGTTACACCGGGACTAGCGGGATCGATACGCAGTATTTT
TRBJ1-5	TRBV6-1	TRBD1	few	CATDREGNQPQHF	TGTGCCACGGACAGGGAGGGCAATCAGCCCCAGCATTTT
TRBJ2-1	TRBV2	.	many	CASREYNEQFF	TGTGCCAGCAGAGAGTACAATGAGCAGTTCTTC
TRBJ2-7	TRBV5-1	.	few	CASTPPAQYF	TGCGCCAGCACCCCGCCGGCGCAGTACTTC
TRBJ2-7	TRBV7-9	.	few	CASSLWLSPYEQYF	TGTGCCAGCAGCTTATGGTTGAGCCCCTACGAGCAGTACTTC
TRBJ2-3	TRBV6-2/TRBV6-3	TRBD2	few	CASSRGGLAGTDTQYF	TGTGCCAGCAGTCGGGGGGGACTAGCGGGCACAGATACGCAGTATTTT
TRBJ2-5	TRBV6-5	.	.	CASSYQGWETQYF	TGTGCCAGCAGTTACCAGGGGTGGGAGACCCAGTACTTC
TRBJ2-2	TRBV12-5	.	.	CASGEGAPNTGELFF	TGTGCTAGTGGAGAAGGGGCTCCGAACACCGGGGAGCTGTTTTTT
TRBJ2-3	TRBV6-1	.	.	CASTQGAGHTDTQYF	TGTGCCAGCACCCAAGGAGCGGGCCACACAGATACGCAGTATTTT
TRBJ1-2	TRBV12-3/TRBV12-4	TRBD1	.	CASSPGQGLHYGCTF	TGTGCCAGCAGTCCGGGACAGGGACTTCACTATGGCTGCACCTTC
TRBJ1-2	TRBV12-3/TRBV12-4	.	.	CASSFSAAYGYTF	TGTGCCAGCAGTTTTTCGGCGGCCTATGGCTACACCTTC
TRBJ1-5	TRBV12-5	.	.	CASGIINQLQGLGNQPQHF	TGTGCTAGTGGGATAATCAACCAATTACAGGGTTTGGGCAATCAGCCCCAGCATTTT
TRBJ1-1	TRBV30	TRBD1	.	CAWSLGQGAFF	TGTGCCTGGAGCCTAGGACAGGGGGCTTTCTTT
TRBJ2-5	TRBV30	.	.	CAWSVIVVGGEETQYF	TGTGCCTGGAGTGTAATTGTTGTGGGCGGCGAAGAGACCCAGTACTTC
TRBJ1-2	TRBV6-1	.	.	CASSEAYQPGHFLNYGYTF	TGTGCCAGCAGTGAAGCGTATCAGCCAGGACATTTCCTTAACTATGGCTACACCTTC
TRBJ2-2	TRBV6-1	.	.	CASSARRSNTGELFF	TGTGCCAGCAGTGCGAGGAGGTCGAACACCGGGGAGCTGTTTTTT
TRBJ2-5	TRBV5-5	TRBD1	few	CASSSGQGAFQETQYF	TGTGCCAGCAGCTCGGGACAGGGGGCCTTCCAAGAGACCCAGTACTTC
TRBJ2-3	TRBV10-3	TRBD1	.	CTISESRGHDTQYF	TGTACCATCAGTGAGTCGAGGGGGCATGATACGCAGTATTTT